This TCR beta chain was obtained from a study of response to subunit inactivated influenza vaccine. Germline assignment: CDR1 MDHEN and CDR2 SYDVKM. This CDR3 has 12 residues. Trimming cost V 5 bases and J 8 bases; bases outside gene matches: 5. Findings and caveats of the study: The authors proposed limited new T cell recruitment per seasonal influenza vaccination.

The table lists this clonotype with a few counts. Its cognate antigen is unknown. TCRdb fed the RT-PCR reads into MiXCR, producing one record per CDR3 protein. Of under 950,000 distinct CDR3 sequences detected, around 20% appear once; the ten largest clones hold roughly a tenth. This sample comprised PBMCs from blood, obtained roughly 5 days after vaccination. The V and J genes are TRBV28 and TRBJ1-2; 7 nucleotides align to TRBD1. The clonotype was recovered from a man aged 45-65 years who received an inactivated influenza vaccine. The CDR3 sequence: CASSPTDRGYTF. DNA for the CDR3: TGTGCCAGCAGTCCCACGGACAGGGGCTACACCTTC.